These 5 T cell receptor beta chains share one sample of origin, sequenced in a study of T cell changes during pregnancy in multiple sclerosis. TCRdb's copy holds only in-frame clones and misses some; the assay was immunoSEQ multiplex PCR. The profile shows tens of thousands of clones, roughly 90% of them singletons. The material sequenced was peripheral blood, taken before pregnancy. The receptors were gathered from a female donor with multiple sclerosis, enrolled in a pregnancy study.

This clone was recorded once. The V gene is TRBV10-3, the J gene TRBJ1-1, with a tentative D call TRBD1 (5 bases). Trimming took 6 bases from V and 4 from J, leaving 9 bases between them. CDR1 and CDR2 (germline): ENHRY, SYGVKD. The CDR3 covers 12 residues. The CDR3 DNA reads as TGTGCCATCAGGGGGGGAGGCACTGAAGCTTTCTTT. This translates into CAIRGGGTEAFF.

The CDR3 protein is CASSYWGQGDTEAFF. DNA of the CDR3: TGTGCCAGCAGTTACTGGGGACAGGGAGACACTGAAGCTTTCTTT. This chain connects TRBV6-5 to TRBJ1-1; 9 nucleotides agree with TRBD1. The CDR3 spans 15 residues. CDR1 and CDR2 (germline): MNHEY, SVGAGI. V lost 1 base to trimming and J lost 3 bases; unmatched junction nucleotides: 3.

This sequence joins TRBV30 and TRBJ1-1, with unresolved D. This CDR3 has 14 amino acids. CDR1 and CDR2 (germline): GTSNPN, SVGIG (reference sequence). Trimming took 2 bases from V and 0 from J, leaving 10 bases between them. The DNA for the CDR3 is TGTGCCTGGAGTCGGGTCCCCATGAACACTGAAGCTTTCTTT. Protein: CAWSRVPMNTEAFF.

The rearrangement joins TRBV2 to TRBJ2-2; 7 bases map to TRBD1. J was trimmed by 4 bases and V by 3 bases; bases with no gene match: 8. This CDR3 comprises 16 residues. The germline V gene encodes CDR1 SNHLY and CDR2 FYNNEI. CDR3 sequence: CASSDFDRVGTGELFF. Here the CDR3 DNA reads TGTGCCAGCAGTGATTTCGACAGGGTTGGCACCGGGGAGCTGTTTTTT.

The chain links TRBV15 to TRBJ1-5, with D tentatively TRBD1 (6 bases). Trimming stripped 6 bases from V and 4 bases from J, with 13 bases between. The CDR3 is made up of 14 amino acids. CDR1 LNHNV and CDR2 YYDKDF come from the germline V gene (reference sequence). The chain's CDR3 is CATRDEGGNQPQHF. The DNA of the CDR3 is TGTGCCACCAGAGATGAGGGGGGGAATCAGCCCCAGCATTTT.